Sequencing of this T cell receptor beta chain was carried out in a study of blood T cells in healthy people across ages. PCR was performed a second time for roughly 6 to 12 cycles using a sample-barcoded 5' primer and a J-beta primer mix. TCRdb passed the 5' RACE reads through MiXCR, listing each CDR3 protein once. The top ten hold 10% to 15% of the sample, which has about 1.1 million distinct CDR3 sequences, 35% to 45% seen once. V was trimmed by 3 bases and J by 8 bases, leaving 20 bases between them. CDR1 is KGHSH, CDR2 LQKENI, per germline. The CDR3 sequence is 16 residues long. Individuals who donated were healthy Caucasians from Russia aged roughly 6 to 90. This clonotype showed up just a few times.

The sequence was obtained from a man younger than 35 in good health. V usage is TRBV18 and J usage is TRBJ2-1; no definite D call. Input material: blood. DNA of the CDR3: TGTGCCAGCTCACCGGAAGCAAAAATTCGTGGCGATGAGCAGTTCTTC. It yields the protein CASSPEAKIRGDEQFF.